These 30 T cell receptor beta chains came from one sample sequenced in a study of T cell responses to AZD1222 COVID-19 vaccine. Sequenced by immunoSEQ multiplex PCR; TCRdb stores in-frame clones only, minus some. This table holds roughly 200,000 clones, just over 90% found once. This specimen was peripheral blood, taken on day 0 of MenACWY control vaccination. These receptors originate from an adult in good health.

The chain couples TRBV3-1 (or the pseudogene TRBV3-2) to TRBJ2-3; unclear D gene. CDR3 length: 15 amino acids. Trimming removed 1 base from V and 0 bases from J, with 8 bases in between. CDR1 LGHDT and CDR2 YNNKEL come from the germline V gene (reference sequence). CDR3 sequence: CASSQVAYSTDTQYF. CDR3 nucleotide sequence: TGTGCCAGCAGCCAAGTCGCGTACAGCACAGATACGCAGTATTTT.

The chain employs TRBV30 and TRBJ1-6; TRBD1 matches at 7 bases. The V gene's germline CDR1 is GTSNPN and CDR2 SVGIG (reference sequence). Trimming at V came to 0 bases and at J to 9 bases, leaving 8 bases not matched to a gene. CDR3 size: 15 residues. The CDR3 DNA is TGTGCCTGGAGTGTATCAGAGACAGGGTCTTCACCCCTCCACTTT. Its protein is CAWSVSETGSSPLHF.

J is TRBJ1-2 and V is TRBV4-1; TRBD1 agrees at 9 bases. The V gene end was trimmed by 3 bases and the J gene end by 6 bases; junction bases not matched to a gene: 11. There are 16 residues in the CDR3. The germline CDR1 and CDR2 sequences are MGHRA and YSYEKL. The CDR3 here is CASSHAGTGMGNGYTF. The CDR3 nucleotides read TGCGCCAGCAGCCACGCCGGGACAGGGATGGGGAATGGCTACACCTTC.

V and J are TRBV29-1 and TRBJ1-5; TRBD1 agrees at 7 bases. The V segment lost 4 bases and the J segment 4 bases; nucleotides outside the gene matches: 4. The CDR3 loop spans 13 amino acids. Germline V gene lookup returns CDR1 SQVTM and CDR2 ANQGSEA. CDR3 loop: CSVVTRGNQPQHF. CDR3 nucleotide sequence: TGCAGCGTTGTCACCAGGGGGAATCAGCCCCAGCATTTT.

J is TRBJ2-7 and V is TRBV10-2; the D gene could be TRBD1 or TRBD2 (6 bases each). This CDR3 is 16 amino acids long. Per germline, CDR1 WSHSY and CDR2 SAAADI. Trimming left V 0 bases short and J 4 bases short, with 16 bases between. CDR3 coding DNA: TGCGCCAGCAGTGAGTCGAAACCGGGGGCGGGTTACGAGCAGTACTTC. Protein: CASSESKPGAGYEQYF.

The chain recombines TRBV15 with TRBJ1-5, with 7 bases lining up with TRBD1. V lost 6 bases, J lost 3 bases, and 8 bases stayed unmatched. Per the germline V gene, CDR1 is LNHNV and CDR2 is YYDKDF (reference sequence). The CDR3 loop spans 15 amino acids. CDR3: CATSVGRGNNQPQHF. The CDR3 DNA follows: TGTGCCACCAGTGTTGGCAGGGGGAACAATCAGCCCCAGCATTTT.

On this clone: One junction end does not reproduce the germline sequence, and a read error may be involved. The rearrangement uses TRBV18 and TRBJ1-1, with TRBD1 matching over 7 bases. This CDR3 is 15 amino acids long. Germline assignment: CDR1 KGHSH and CDR2 LQKENI. CDR3 in amino acids: CASSPRDSSNTEAFF. The CDR3 DNA is TGTGCCAGCTCGCCACGGGACAGTTCGAACACTGAAGCTTTCTTT.

The genes are TRBV5-5 and TRBJ1-2, with TRBD1 matching over 8 bases. Germline V gene sequence: CDR1 SGHKS, CDR2 YYEKEE (reference sequence). V dropped 3 bases and J dropped 5; count of bases not matched to a gene: 3. The CDR3 extends over 13 amino acids. In DNA, the CDR3 is TGTGCCAGCAGCTGGACAGGGTCTTATGGCTACACCTTC. It yields the protein CASSWTGSYGYTF.

V and J are TRBV5-1 and TRBJ1-1, with 7 bases that match TRBD1. V shed 4 bases and J 0 bases; nucleotides not matched to a gene: 3. There are 14 residues in the CDR3. Germline V gene data show CDR1 as SGHRS and CDR2 as YFSETQ. CDR3 in amino acids: CASSRTGMNTEAFF. CDR3 coding DNA: TGCGCCAGCAGCCGGACAGGAATGAACACTGAAGCTTTCTTT.

The CDR3 region is CASSPLGGQETQYF. The CDR3 region has the DNA TGTGCCAGCAGCCCTCTGGGAGGCCAAGAGACCCAGTACTTC. The J gene is TRBJ2-5, the V gene TRBV7-2; possibly TRBD2 for D (6 bases). The CDR3 runs to 14 residues. The V gene lost 5 bases and the J gene lost 1 base, with 11 bases spanning the gap. Germline CDR1 reads SGHTA; CDR2 reads FQGNSA.

In this sample, this clone turned up once. This chain links TRBV7-2 with TRBJ2-1; D possibly corresponds to TRBD1 (5 bases). This CDR3 is 15 amino acids long. Trimming removed 2 bases from V and 4 bases from J, with 12 bases in between. The V gene's germline CDR1 is SGHTA and CDR2 FQGNSA. DNA of the CDR3: TGTGCCAGCAGCTTATCCCAGGGTCAGTACAATGAGCAGTTCTTC. Its translation: CASSLSQGQYNEQFF.

The sample holds one count of this clone. V usage is TRBV6-5 and J usage is TRBJ1-4; 9 bases line up with TRBD1. Germline V gene lookup returns CDR1 MNHEY and CDR2 SVGAGI. The ends lost 6 bases at V and 2 bases at J; junction bases unmatched: 4. The CDR3 extends over 15 amino acids. CDR3 loop: CASSFGTGTNEKLFF. In nucleotides, the CDR3 is TGTGCCAGCAGCTTCGGGACAGGGACTAATGAAAAACTGTTTTTT.

The gene calls are TRBV10-3 and TRBJ2-7; no definite D call. V lost 2 bases and J lost 5, with 4 bases in between. CDR1 is ENHRY, CDR2 SYGVKD, per germline. The length of the CDR3 is 11 residues. This chain's CDR3 is CAISERNEQYF. For the CDR3, the DNA is TGTGCCATCAGTGAGAGGAACGAGCAGTACTTC.

This chain uses TRBV7-9 with TRBJ1-4, with D unresolved. The CDR3 runs to 15 residues. V lost 1 base and J 5 bases, leaving 11 bases between the germline ends. Germline V lookup: CDR1 SEHNR, CDR2 FQNEAQ (reference sequence). The CDR3 region is CASSLEEAENEKLFF. CDR3 sequence (DNA): TGTGCCAGCAGCTTAGAGGAGGCAGAGAATGAAAAACTGTTTTTT.

The rearrangement joins TRBV3-1 (or the pseudogene TRBV3-2) to TRBJ1-3, with TRBD1 matching 7 bases. This CDR3 has 15 amino acids. The V gene's germline CDR1 is LGHDT and CDR2 YNNKEL (reference sequence). Trimming at V came to 4 bases and at J to 1 base, leaving 4 bases not matched to a gene. The CDR3 region is CASSRGTASGNTIYF. For the CDR3, the DNA is TGTGCCAGCAGCCGGGGGACAGCGTCTGGAAACACCATATATTTT.

This clone was detected once. V gene TRBV19 combines with J gene TRBJ1-2, with TRBD1 identical over 7 bases. V shed 6 bases and J 3 bases; nucleotides not matched to a gene: 4. The CDR3 spans 13 residues. The germline V gene has CDR1 LNHDA and CDR2 SQIVND (reference sequence). The CDR3 spells CASSLTGDYGYTF. As DNA, the CDR3 is TGTGCCAGTAGCCTAACAGGGGACTATGGCTACACCTTC.

This clone turned up a few times. V gene TRBV5-1 combines with J gene TRBJ1-2; possibly TRBD1 for D (6 bases). Trimming left V 4 bases short and J 4 bases short, with 17 bases between. The V gene's germline CDR1 is SGHRS and CDR2 YFSETQ. There are 15 residues in the CDR3. As DNA, the CDR3 is TGCGCCAGCAGCCGAGGACAGTTAGATAGCTATGGCTACACCTTC. It specifies CASSRGQLDSYGYTF.

J is TRBJ2-7 and V is TRBV6-5; no clear D gene. This CDR3 has 13 residues. Trimming took off 4 bases at V and 5 bases at J, with 12 bases between the two ends. Germline V gene sequence: CDR1 MNHEY, CDR2 SVGAGI. Here the CDR3 reads CASSSPQAHEQYF. As DNA, the CDR3 is TGTGCCAGCAGTTCACCTCAGGCTCACGAGCAGTACTTC.

The chain carries TRBV5-1 and TRBJ1-1, with TRBD1 matching 10 bases. Germline V CDR1 and CDR2: SGHRS, YFSETQ. V lost 3 bases, J lost 4 bases, and 3 bases stayed unmatched. The CDR3 extends over 14 amino acids. For the CDR3, the DNA is TGCGCCAGCAGCTGGACAGGGGGTGGCACTGAAGCTTTCTTT. Its translation is CASSWTGGGTEAFF. Using reference TRBV5-1 and TRBJ1-1 for the parts outside the CDR3, the full variable domain is KAGVTQTPRYLIKTRGQQVTLSCSPISGHRSVSWYQQTPGQGLQFLFEYFSETQRNKGNFPGRFSGRQFSNSRSEMNVSTLELGDSALYLCASSWTGGGTEAFFGQGTRLTVV.

The chain employs TRBV6-5 and TRBJ2-3; the D gene is possibly TRBD2 (6 bases). Germline CDR1 reads MNHEY; CDR2 reads SVGAGI. The V end was cut by 1 base, the J end by 2 bases, with 7 bases between. The CDR3 totals 14 residues. The CDR3 loop is CASSYWGVTDTQYF. The CDR3 DNA reads TGTGCCAGCAGTTACTGGGGGGTCACAGATACGCAGTATTTT.

The gene calls are TRBV29-1 and TRBJ2-1; possibly TRBD1 or TRBD2 for D (5 bases each). Per germline, CDR1 SQVTM and CDR2 ANQGSEA. CDR3 length: 13 amino acids. V gave up 8 bases and J gave up 8 bases, with 19 bases separating them. Here the CDR3 DNA reads TGCAGCCTTGGGACGGATTGGGGCTATGAGCAGTTCTTC. It yields the protein CSLGTDWGYEQFF.

The chain employs TRBV2 and TRBJ1-2; 7 positions match TRBD1. CDR3 length: 15 residues. From germline, CDR1 is SNHLY and CDR2 FYNNEI. V dropped 6 bases and J dropped 6; count of bases not matched to a gene: 13. The CDR3 loop is CASRGDIQGRHGYTF. CDR3 nucleotides: TGTGCCAGCAGGGGGGATATACAGGGGCGGCATGGCTACACCTTC.

In its sample, this clone was seen once. The rearrangement uses TRBV5-5 and TRBJ1-5; D is ambiguous. CDR1 and CDR2 (germline): SGHKS, YYEKEE (reference sequence). V lost 3 bases and J 0 bases, leaving 10 bases between the germline ends. The CDR3 covers 15 residues. DNA for the CDR3: TGTGCCAGCAGCTCTATGGATAGTAGCAATCAGCCCCAGCATTTT. Residues: CASSSMDSSNQPQHF.

About this clone itself: Other DNA variants within this sample encode the same CDR3. The genes are TRBV7-3 and TRBJ2-3; tentatively, D is TRBD2 (6 bases). Germline values: CDR1 SGHTA, CDR2 FQGTGA. V gave up 6 bases and J gave up 0 bases, with 10 bases separating them. The CDR3 covers 14 residues. CDR3 nucleotide sequence: TGTGCCAGCAGTCCTGGGGGGAGCACAGATACGCAGTATTTT. Translation: CASSPGGSTDTQYF.

A remark on this clone: The identical CDR3 is also encoded by other nucleotide sequences in the sample. V usage is TRBV5-1 and J usage is TRBJ2-5, with D possibly being TRBD2 (6 bases). The CDR3 has 14 residues. V was cut by 4 bases and J by 2 bases, with 12 bases left in between. The V gene's germline CDR1 is SGHRS and CDR2 YFSETQ. CDR3 sequence reads: CASSLAGGQETQYF. The CDR3 nucleotides read TGCGCCAGCAGCCTGGCCGGGGGTCAAGAGACCCAGTACTTC.

CDR3 in DNA: TGTGCCAGCAGTTTAATCGGCAACTCTGGAAACACCATATATTTT. Protein product: CASSLIGNSGNTIYF. The genes are TRBV27 and TRBJ1-3; D call uncertain. There are 15 residues in the CDR3. Germline loops: CDR1 MNHEY, CDR2 SMNVEV (reference sequence). V lost 2 bases and J 0 bases, leaving 8 bases between the germline ends.

This chain links TRBV19 with TRBJ1-2; a possible D gene is TRBD1 (6 bases). Trimming left V 0 bases short and J 4 bases short, with 9 bases between. The germline V gene has CDR1 LNHDA and CDR2 SQIVND (reference sequence). The CDR3 loop spans 14 amino acids. CDR3 protein: CASSIDRDIYGYTF. The CDR3 DNA reads TGTGCCAGTAGTATAGATCGGGACATCTATGGCTACACCTTC.

The chain links TRBV5-1 to TRBJ1-1; 7 bases line up with TRBD1. Germline V gene sequence: CDR1 SGHRS, CDR2 YFSETQ. V lost 5 bases to trimming and J lost 3 bases; unmatched junction nucleotides: 19. CDR3 length equals 18 residues. The CDR3 coding sequence is TGCGCCAGCAGATTCGGAAACAGGGGAACCCTCGAGGACACTGAAGCTTTCTTT. Translated, it gives CASRFGNRGTLEDTEAFF. Full variable domain (outside the CDR3, taken from reference TRBV5-1 and TRBJ1-1): KAGVTQTPRYLIKTRGQQVTLSCSPISGHRSVSWYQQTPGQGLQFLFEYFSETQRNKGNFPGRFSGRQFSNSRSEMNVSTLELGDSALYLCASRFGNRGTLEDTEAFFGQGTRLTVV.

The V call is TRBV12-5, the J call TRBJ1-4; D perhaps matches TRBD1 (5 bases). V shed 1 base and J shed 10 bases, with 13 bases lying between them. CDR1 and CDR2 (germline): LGHNT, FRNRAP. This CDR3 comprises 14 residues. The CDR3 here is CASGLEGRVAKLFF. As DNA, the CDR3 is TGTGCTAGTGGTTTGGAGGGCAGGGTGGCAAAACTGTTTTTT.

This clone was picked up one time. For the CDR3, the DNA is TGTGCCAGCAGCTTAGACCCTGCGGTGATCTATGGCTACACCTTC. Amino acid sequence: CASSLDPAVIYGYTF. The genes are TRBV7-2 and TRBJ1-2; no reliable D call. The CDR3 length is 15 residues. V lost 1 base and J 4 bases, leaving 13 bases between the germline ends. From germline, CDR1 is SGHTA and CDR2 FQGNSA.